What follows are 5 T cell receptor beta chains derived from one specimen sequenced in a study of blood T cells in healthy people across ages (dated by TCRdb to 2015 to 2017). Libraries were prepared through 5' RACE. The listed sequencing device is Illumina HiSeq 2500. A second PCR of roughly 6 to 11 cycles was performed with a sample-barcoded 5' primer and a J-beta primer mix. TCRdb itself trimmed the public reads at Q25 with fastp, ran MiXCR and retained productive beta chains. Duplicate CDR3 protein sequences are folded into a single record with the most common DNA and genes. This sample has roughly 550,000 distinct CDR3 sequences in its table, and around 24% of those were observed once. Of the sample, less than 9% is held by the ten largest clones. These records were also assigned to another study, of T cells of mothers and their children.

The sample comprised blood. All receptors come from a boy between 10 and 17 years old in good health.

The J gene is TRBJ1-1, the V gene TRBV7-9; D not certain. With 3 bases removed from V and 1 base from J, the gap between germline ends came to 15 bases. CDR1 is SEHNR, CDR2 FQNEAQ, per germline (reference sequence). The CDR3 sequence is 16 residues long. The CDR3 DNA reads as TGTGCCAGCAGCTTCGAAGGTGCGGTACCGAACACTGAAGCTTTCTTT. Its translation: CASSFEGAVPNTEAFF.

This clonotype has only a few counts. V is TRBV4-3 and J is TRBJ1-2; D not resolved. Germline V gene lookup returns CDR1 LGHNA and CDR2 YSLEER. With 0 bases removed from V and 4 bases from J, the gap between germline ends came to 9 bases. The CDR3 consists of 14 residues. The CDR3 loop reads CASSQDRRPYGYTF. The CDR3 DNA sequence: TGCGCCAGCAGCCAAGACCGGAGGCCCTATGGCTACACCTTC.

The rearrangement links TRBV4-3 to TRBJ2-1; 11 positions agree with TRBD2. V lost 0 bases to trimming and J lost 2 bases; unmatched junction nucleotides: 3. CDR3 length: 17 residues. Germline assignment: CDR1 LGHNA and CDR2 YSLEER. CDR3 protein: CASSQDLLAGAYNEQFF. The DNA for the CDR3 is TGCGCCAGCAGCCAAGATTTACTAGCGGGAGCCTACAATGAGCAGTTCTTC.

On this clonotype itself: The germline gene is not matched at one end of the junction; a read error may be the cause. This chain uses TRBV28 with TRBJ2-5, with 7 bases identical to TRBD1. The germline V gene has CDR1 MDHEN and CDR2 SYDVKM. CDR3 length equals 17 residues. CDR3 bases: TGTGCCAGCAGTTTATCCTTGACAGGGAGCCTCCAAGAGTCCCAGTACTTC. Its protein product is CASSLSLTGSLQESQYF.

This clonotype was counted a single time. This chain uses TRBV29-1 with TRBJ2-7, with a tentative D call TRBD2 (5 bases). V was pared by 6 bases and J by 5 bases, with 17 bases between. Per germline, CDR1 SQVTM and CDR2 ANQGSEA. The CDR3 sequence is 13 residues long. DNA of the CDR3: TGCAGCGTAGTGGACTCTCTTACCCACGAGCAGTACTTC. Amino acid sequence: CSVVDSLTHEQYF.